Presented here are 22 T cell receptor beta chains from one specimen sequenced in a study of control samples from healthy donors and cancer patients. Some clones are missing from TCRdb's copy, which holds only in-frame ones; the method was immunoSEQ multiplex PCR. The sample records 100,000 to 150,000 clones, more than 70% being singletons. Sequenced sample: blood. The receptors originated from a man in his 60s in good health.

The CDR3 bases are TGTGCCAGCATGAGGGTAACCTACGAGCAGTACTTC. Its translation: CASMRVTYEQYF. This chain links TRBV28 with TRBJ2-7; perhaps TRBD2 as D (5 bases). The CDR3 length is 12 residues. The ends were cut back, 7 bases at V and 2 bases at J, with 9 bases in the middle. CDR1 is MDHEN, CDR2 SYDVKM, per germline.

CDR3 DNA: TGTGCCAGCAGCCGCGCCATGGGGGGGCAGTTCTTC. Translated, it gives CASSRAMGGQFF. V and J are TRBV27 and TRBJ2-1; tentative D call: TRBD2 (6 bases). V lost 6 bases and J lost 12, with 15 bases in between. This CDR3 comprises 12 residues. Germline V gives CDR1 MNHEY, CDR2 SMNVEV (reference sequence).

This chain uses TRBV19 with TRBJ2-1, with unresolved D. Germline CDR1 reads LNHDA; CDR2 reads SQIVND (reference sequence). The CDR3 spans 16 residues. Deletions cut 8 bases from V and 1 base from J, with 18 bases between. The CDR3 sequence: CASGTRLLGSYNEQFF. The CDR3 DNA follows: TGTGCCAGTGGAACAAGACTTCTAGGATCCTACAATGAGCAGTTCTTC.

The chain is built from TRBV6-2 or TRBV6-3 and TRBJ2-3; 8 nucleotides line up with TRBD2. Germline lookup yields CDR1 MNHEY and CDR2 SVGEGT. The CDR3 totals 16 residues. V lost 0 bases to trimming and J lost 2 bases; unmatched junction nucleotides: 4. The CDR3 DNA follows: TGTGCCAGCAGTTACTCCCAGCGGGAGATCACAGATACGCAGTATTTT. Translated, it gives CASSYSQREITDTQYF.

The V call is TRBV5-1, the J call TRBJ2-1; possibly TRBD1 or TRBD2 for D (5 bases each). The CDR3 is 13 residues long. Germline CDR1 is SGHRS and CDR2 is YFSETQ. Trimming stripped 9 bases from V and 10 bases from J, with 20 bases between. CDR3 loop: CATHAQDRGEQFF. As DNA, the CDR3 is TGCGCCACCCACGCCCAAGACAGAGGGGAGCAGTTCTTC.

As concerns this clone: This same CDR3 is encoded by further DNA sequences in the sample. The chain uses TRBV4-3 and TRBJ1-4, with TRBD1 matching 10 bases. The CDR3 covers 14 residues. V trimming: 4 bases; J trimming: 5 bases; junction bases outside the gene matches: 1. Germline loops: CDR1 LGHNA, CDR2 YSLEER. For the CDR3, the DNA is TGCGCCAGCAGCCCGGGACAGGGGAATGAAAAACTGTTTTTT. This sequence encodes CASSPGQGNEKLFF.

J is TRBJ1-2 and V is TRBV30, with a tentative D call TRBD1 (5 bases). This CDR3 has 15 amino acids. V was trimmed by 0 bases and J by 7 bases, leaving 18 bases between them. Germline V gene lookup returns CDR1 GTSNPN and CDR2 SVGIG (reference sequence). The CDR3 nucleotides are TGTGCCTGGAGTGTCGGGGGGTCGGAGGCCTCTGGCTACACCTTC. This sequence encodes CAWSVGGSEASGYTF.

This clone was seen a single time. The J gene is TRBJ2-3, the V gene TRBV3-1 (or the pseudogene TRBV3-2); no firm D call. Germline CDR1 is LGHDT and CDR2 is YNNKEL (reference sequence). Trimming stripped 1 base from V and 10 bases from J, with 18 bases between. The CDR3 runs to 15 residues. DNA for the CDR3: TGTGCCAGCAGCCAAGGAGTGGCTCCTCTAGTGTCGCAGTATTTT. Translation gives CASSQGVAPLVSQYF.

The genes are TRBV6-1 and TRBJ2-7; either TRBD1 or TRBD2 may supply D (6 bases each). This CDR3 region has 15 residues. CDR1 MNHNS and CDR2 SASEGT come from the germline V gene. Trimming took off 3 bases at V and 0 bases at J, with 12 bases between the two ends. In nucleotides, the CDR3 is TGTGCCAGCAGTGATCCGGGGGCAAGCTCCTACGAGCAGTACTTC. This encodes CASSDPGASSYEQYF.

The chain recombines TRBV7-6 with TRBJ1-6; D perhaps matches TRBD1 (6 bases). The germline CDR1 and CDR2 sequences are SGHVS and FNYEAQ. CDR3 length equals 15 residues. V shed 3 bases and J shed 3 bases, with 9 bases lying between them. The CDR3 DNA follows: TGTGCCAGCAGCTTTAGACAGGACTATAATTCACCCCTCCACTTT. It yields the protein CASSFRQDYNSPLHF.

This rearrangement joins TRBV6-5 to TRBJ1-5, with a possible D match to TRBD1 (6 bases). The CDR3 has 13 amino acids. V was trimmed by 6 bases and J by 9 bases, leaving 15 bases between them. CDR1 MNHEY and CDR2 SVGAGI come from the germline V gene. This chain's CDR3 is CASSPDSVRPQHF. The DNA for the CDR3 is TGTGCCAGCAGCCCGGACAGTGTTAGGCCCCAGCATTTT.

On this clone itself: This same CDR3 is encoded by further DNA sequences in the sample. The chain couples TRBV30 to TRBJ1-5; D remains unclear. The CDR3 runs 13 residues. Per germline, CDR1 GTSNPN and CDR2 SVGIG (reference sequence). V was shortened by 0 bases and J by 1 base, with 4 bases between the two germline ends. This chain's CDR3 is CAWSVQSNQPQHF. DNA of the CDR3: TGTGCCTGGAGTGTCCAAAGCAATCAGCCCCAGCATTTT.

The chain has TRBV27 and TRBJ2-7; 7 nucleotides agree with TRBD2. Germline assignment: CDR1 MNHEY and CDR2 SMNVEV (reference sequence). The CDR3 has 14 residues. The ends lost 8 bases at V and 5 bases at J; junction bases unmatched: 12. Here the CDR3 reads CASCLTSRYDEQYF. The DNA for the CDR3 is TGTGCCAGCTGCCTGACTAGCCGATACGACGAGCAGTACTTC.

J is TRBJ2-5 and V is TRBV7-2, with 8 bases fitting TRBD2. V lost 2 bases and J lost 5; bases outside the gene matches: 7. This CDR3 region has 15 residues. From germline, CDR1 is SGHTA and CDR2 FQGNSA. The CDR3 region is CASSLLGLAGETQYF. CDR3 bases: TGTGCCAGCAGCTTATTAGGACTAGCTGGGGAGACCCAGTACTTC. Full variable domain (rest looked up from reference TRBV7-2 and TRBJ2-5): GAGVSQSPSNKVTEKGKDVELRCDPISGHTALYWYRQSLGQGLEFLIYFQGNSAPDKSGLPSDRFSAERTGGSVSTLTIQRTQQEDSAVYLCASSLLGLAGETQYFGPGTRLLVL.

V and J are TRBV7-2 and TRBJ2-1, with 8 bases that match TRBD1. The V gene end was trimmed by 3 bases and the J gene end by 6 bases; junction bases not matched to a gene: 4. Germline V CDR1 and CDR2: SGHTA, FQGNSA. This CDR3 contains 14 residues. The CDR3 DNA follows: TGTGCCAGCAGCTTGGACAGGGTTGGCAATGAGCAGTTCTTC. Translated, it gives CASSLDRVGNEQFF.

CDR3 sequence: CASSHYPWRSTDTQYF. The CDR3 bases are TGTGCCAGCAGCCATTACCCATGGCGGAGCACAGATACGCAGTATTTT. This chain joins TRBV3-1 (or the pseudogene TRBV3-2) and TRBJ2-3, with D unclear. The CDR3 runs 16 residues. Looked up from germline, CDR1 is LGHDT and CDR2 is YNNKEL (reference sequence). The germline V and J ends were trimmed by 3 bases and 0 bases, with 13 bases remaining between them.

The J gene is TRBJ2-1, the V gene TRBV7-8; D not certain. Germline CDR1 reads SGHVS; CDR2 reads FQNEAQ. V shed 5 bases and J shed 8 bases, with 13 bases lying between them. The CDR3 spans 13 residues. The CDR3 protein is CASSKSATYEQFF. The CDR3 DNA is TGTGCCAGCAGCAAAAGTGCGACGTATGAGCAGTTCTTC.

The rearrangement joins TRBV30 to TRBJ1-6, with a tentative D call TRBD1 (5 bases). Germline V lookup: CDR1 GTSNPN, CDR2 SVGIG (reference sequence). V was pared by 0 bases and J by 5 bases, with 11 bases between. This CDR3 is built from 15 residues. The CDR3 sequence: CAWSVRGLDNSPLHF. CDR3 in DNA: TGTGCCTGGAGTGTACGGGGACTCGATAATTCACCCCTCCACTTT. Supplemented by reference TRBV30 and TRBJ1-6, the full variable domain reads SQTIHQWPATLVQPVGSPLSLECTVEGTSNPNLYWYRQAAGRGLQLLFYSVGIGQISSEVPQNLSASRPQDRQFILSSKKLLLSDSGFYLCAWSVRGLDNSPLHFGNGTRLTVT.

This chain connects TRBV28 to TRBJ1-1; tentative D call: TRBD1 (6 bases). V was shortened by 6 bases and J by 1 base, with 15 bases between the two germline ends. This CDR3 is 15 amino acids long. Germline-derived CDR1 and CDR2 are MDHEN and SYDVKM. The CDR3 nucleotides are TGTGCCAGCAGCTCCCTTGGAGGGGGGAACACTGAAGCTTTCTTT. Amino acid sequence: CASSSLGGGNTEAFF. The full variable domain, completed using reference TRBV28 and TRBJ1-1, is DVKVTQSSRYLVKRTGEKVFLECVQDMDHENMFWYRQDPGLGLRLIYFSYDVKMKEKGDIPEGYSVSREKKERFSLILESASTNQTSMYLCASSSLGGGNTEAFFGQGTRLTVV.

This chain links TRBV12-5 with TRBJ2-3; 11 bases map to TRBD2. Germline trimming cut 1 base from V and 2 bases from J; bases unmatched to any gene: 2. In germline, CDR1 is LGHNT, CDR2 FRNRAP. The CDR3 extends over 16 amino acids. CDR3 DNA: TGTGCTAGTGGTTTGGGGGGACTAGCGGACACAGATACGCAGTATTTT. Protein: CASGLGGLADTDTQYF.

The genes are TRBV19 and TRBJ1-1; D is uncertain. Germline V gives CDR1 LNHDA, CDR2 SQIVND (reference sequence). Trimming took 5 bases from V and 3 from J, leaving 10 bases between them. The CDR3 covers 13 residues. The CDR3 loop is CASSGFGYTEAFF. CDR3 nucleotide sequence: TGTGCCAGTAGTGGTTTCGGGTACACTGAAGCTTTCTTT.

The CDR3: CASSSTVNNSPLHF. CDR3 coding DNA: TGTGCCAGCTCATCGACAGTTAATAATTCACCCCTCCACTTT. The V call is TRBV18, the J call TRBJ1-6; D may be TRBD1 (5 bases). Trimming took off 5 bases at V and 5 bases at J, with 10 bases between the two ends. The CDR3 has 14 amino acids. Germline lookup yields CDR1 KGHSH and CDR2 LQKENI.